These 16 T cell receptor beta chains came from one sample sequenced in a study of T cell responses to AZD1222 COVID-19 vaccine. Measured with immunoSEQ multiplex PCR; TCRdb has only the in-frame clones, and not every one. The sample holds tens of thousands of clones, about 92% seen once. Sequenced here: peripheral blood, sampled on day 0 of AZD1222 vaccination. The receptors were sampled from an adult in good health.

The chain has TRBV6-5 and TRBJ2-7, with TRBD1 matching over 9 bases. The CDR3 sequence is 16 residues long. Germline V gene lookup returns CDR1 MNHEY and CDR2 SVGAGI. J lost 4 bases, V lost 4 bases, and 11 bases had no gene match. In DNA form, the CDR3 reads TGTGCCAGCAGTTCCGCGGGGACAGGGTTCGGGTACGAGCAGTACTTC. Its protein product is CASSSAGTGFGYEQYF.

In its sample, this clone was seen once. V usage is TRBV20-1 and J usage is TRBJ2-7, with 10 bases identical to TRBD2. The V and J ends lost 3 bases and 2 bases, in that order; junction bases with no gene match: 10. This CDR3 is 16 amino acids long. Germline V gene lookup returns CDR1 DFQATT and CDR2 SNEGSKA (reference sequence). DNA of the CDR3: TGCAGTGCTAGTGCGGCTAGCGGGGGCCTAACCTACGAGCAGTACTTC. The encoded protein is CSASAASGGLTYEQYF.

V and J are TRBV3-1 (or the pseudogene TRBV3-2) and TRBJ1-1; D ambiguous. CDR1 is LGHDT, CDR2 YNNKEL, per germline (reference sequence). Trimming removed 3 bases at V and 6 bases at J, with 11 bases between. This CDR3 spans 13 amino acids. The CDR3 region is CASSHLMTSEAFF. CDR3 sequence (DNA): TGTGCCAGCAGCCATCTCATGACCTCTGAAGCTTTCTTT.

The chain links TRBV7-9 to TRBJ2-7, with TRBD1 matching 7 bases. Germline V CDR1 and CDR2: SEHNR, FQNEAQ (reference sequence). The junction had 10 bases not matched to a gene; V was cut back by 5 bases and J by 6 bases. The CDR3 totals 14 residues. The CDR3 region is CASSPGTATIEQYF. CDR3 DNA: TGTGCCAGCAGCCCAGGGACAGCCACTATCGAGCAGTACTTC. Variable domain in full (rest from reference TRBV7-9 and TRBJ2-7): DTGVSQNPRHKITKRGQNVTFRCDPISEHNRLYWYRQTLGQGPEFLTYFQNEAQLEKSRLLSDRFSAERPKGSFSTLEIQRTEQGDSAMYLCASSPGTATIEQYFGPGTRLTVT.

This chain joins TRBV6-5 and TRBJ2-2, with a weak D call TRBD1 (5 bases). Trimming stripped 4 bases from V and 0 bases from J, with 9 bases between. The CDR3 sequence is 15 residues long. Germline assignment: CDR1 MNHEY and CDR2 SVGAGI. This chain's CDR3 is CASSSWTTNTGELFF. CDR3 nucleotide sequence: TGTGCCAGCAGTTCCTGGACAACGAACACCGGGGAGCTGTTTTTT.

The chain combines TRBV7-8 with TRBJ1-2, with a tentative D call TRBD1 (5 bases). With 5 bases removed from V and 3 bases from J, the gap between germline ends came to 16 bases. The CDR3 contains 15 residues. Germline-derived CDR1 and CDR2 are SGHVS and FQNEAQ. CDR3 protein: CASSPRGGLDYGYTF. The CDR3 DNA reads as TGTGCCAGCAGCCCCCGGGGGGGGTTGGACTATGGCTACACCTTC.

The V and J genes are TRBV18 and TRBJ1-5; 10 bases agree with TRBD1. V was clipped by 6 bases and J by 2 bases; unmatched bases: 7. Germline V gene sequence: CDR1 KGHSH, CDR2 LQKENI. CDR3 size: 16 residues. The CDR3 sequence: CASSPGGTGGNQPQHF. CDR3 DNA sequence: TGTGCCAGCTCCCCAGGGGGGACAGGGGGCAATCAGCCCCAGCATTTT.

The chain carries TRBV14 and TRBJ2-6; D is uncertain. This CDR3 spans 18 amino acids. V gave up 0 bases and J gave up 0 bases, with 12 bases separating them. From germline, CDR1 is SGHDN and CDR2 FVKESK. The CDR3 DNA reads TGTGCCAGCAGCCAAGAAGGCAGATGGGCCTCTGGGGCCAACGTCCTGACTTTC. The encoded protein is CASSQEGRWASGANVLTF.

The genes are TRBV6-5 and TRBJ1-1; 7 nucleotides line up with TRBD1. The V gene's germline CDR1 is MNHEY and CDR2 SVGAGI. The V and J ends lost 6 bases and 0 bases, in that order; junction bases with no gene match: 4. The CDR3 covers 14 residues. CDR3 residues: CASSPDRVNTEAFF. The CDR3 nucleotides are TGTGCCAGCAGCCCAGACAGGGTGAACACTGAAGCTTTCTTT.

This clone was seen only once. The gene calls are TRBV9 and TRBJ1-2; D gene uncertain. The CDR3 is 14 amino acids. Germline values: CDR1 SGDLS, CDR2 YYNGEE. Trimming removed 0 bases at V and 2 bases at J, with 8 bases between. CDR3 region: CASSVDIGNYGYTF. CDR3 in DNA: TGTGCCAGCAGCGTAGATATAGGAAACTATGGCTACACCTTC.

The chain joins TRBV7-2 to TRBJ1-6; the match to TRBD1 covers 9 bases. V gave up 8 bases and J gave up 10 bases; unmatched junction bases: 9. The CDR3 covers 14 residues. Germline V gene sequence: CDR1 SGHTA, CDR2 FQGNSA. Here the CDR3 reads CASGWTGEVSPLHF. The CDR3 coding sequence is TGTGCCAGCGGCTGGACAGGGGAGGTGTCACCCCTCCACTTT.

The rearrangement joins TRBV28 to TRBJ2-1; 13 bases are shared with TRBD2. J gave up 7 bases and V 8 bases, and 2 bases lay outside the gene matches. The length of the CDR3 is 13 residues. Germline loops: CDR1 MDHEN, CDR2 SYDVKM. The CDR3 loop reads CASLGLAGNEQFF. CDR3 sequence (DNA): TGTGCCAGCTTGGGACTAGCGGGAAATGAGCAGTTCTTC.

The V and J genes are TRBV12-5 and TRBJ1-5; 7 positions agree with TRBD1. Germline V gene sequence: CDR1 LGHNT, CDR2 FRNRAP. V shed 3 bases, J shed 4 bases, and the junction held 9 bases outside the gene matches. CDR3 length: 16 amino acids. The CDR3 nucleotides read TGTGCTAGTGGTTTAGGGGGGAAGGGGGCAAATCAGCCCCAGCATTTT. This translates into CASGLGGKGANQPQHF.

The genes are TRBV5-4 and TRBJ2-1, with 8 bases aligning to TRBD2. The V segment lost 4 bases and the J segment 2 bases; nucleotides outside the gene matches: 2. CDR1 is SGHNT and CDR2 is YYREEE in the germline V gene (reference sequence). This CDR3 has 14 amino acids. The CDR3, as DNA: TGTGCCAGCAGCCCGGGGGGGGCCTACAATGAGCAGTTCTTC. Its translation is CASSPGGAYNEQFF.

The chain combines TRBV5-4 with TRBJ2-7, with 12 bases that match TRBD2. In germline, CDR1 is SGHNT, CDR2 YYREEE (reference sequence). The V segment lost 4 bases and the J segment 12 bases; nucleotides outside the gene matches: 17. This CDR3 has 16 residues. Here the CDR3 DNA reads TGTGCCAGCAGCGCCGGAGGGCGGACTAGCGGGACCTCGTGGTACTTC. It is translated as CASSAGGRTSGTSWYF. Based on the CDR3 plus reference TRBV5-4 and TRBJ2-7, the full variable domain is ETGVTQSPTHLIKTRGQQVTLRCSSQSGHNTVSWYQQALGQGPQFIFQYYREEENGRGNFPPRFSGLQFPNYSSELNVNALELDDSALYLCASSAGGRTSGTSWYFGPGTRLTVT.

V and J are TRBV19 and TRBJ1-1; 7 positions match TRBD1. The CDR3 has 15 amino acids. CDR1 is LNHDA, CDR2 SQIVND, per germline (reference sequence). V trimming: 5 bases; J trimming: 6 bases; junction bases outside the gene matches: 12. This CDR3 reads CASSPPTGSVAEAFF. Written as DNA, the CDR3 is TGTGCCAGTAGTCCCCCGACAGGGAGTGTCGCTGAAGCTTTCTTT.